These 28 T cell receptor beta chains were sequenced from one sample in a study of tumor-infiltrating lymphocytes in primary liver carcinoma. Total RNA (roughly 550 ng) served as template for TCR beta cDNA synthesis primed by a constant-region primer. Generation of the TCR beta libraries relied on three nested multiplex PCR rounds using slightly modified ARM-PCR. Rounds one and two of PCR, each of 10 cycles, were primed with TRBV1-TRBV30 forward primers and a C-beta reverse primer. TCRdb analysed the multiplex PCR reads with MiXCR anew, one entry per CDR3 protein. This sample has hundreds of thousands of distinct CDR3 sequences, with roughly 60% found just once. Germline DNA was also extracted, and blood RNA derived from unsorted whole blood. Sequencing input: peripheral blood. The receptors come from a woman in her 30s with primary liver carcinoma and hepatitis B virus infection.

This chain links TRBV11-2 with TRBJ2-5, with 7 bases that match TRBD2. This CDR3 has 15 residues. V lost 9 bases to trimming and J lost 5 bases; unmatched junction nucleotides: 15. The germline gives CDR1 SGHAT, CDR2 FQNNGV. CDR3 in DNA: TGTGCCAGGAGCCCAGGAGCAGGGAGGGAGGAGACCCAGTACTTC. Amino acid sequence: CARSPGAGREETQYF.

Details on this clonotype: Possible read error: a much larger clone is one base away. V is TRBV6-5 and J is TRBJ2-1, with a weak D call TRBD2 (5 bases). The germline V gene encodes CDR1 MNHEY and CDR2 SVGAGI. The CDR3 totals 14 residues. CDR3 nucleotide sequence: TGTGCCAGCAGTCAGCGGAGCTCCTACAATGATCAGTTCTTC. It encodes CASSQRSSYNDQFF.

Turning to this clonotype: At one end the junction does not follow the germline gene, possibly because of a read error. V is TRBV6-5 and J is TRBJ2-7; TRBD2 aligns across 11 bases. Germline CDR1 MNHEY, CDR2 SVGAGI. The CDR3 is 15 residues long. The DNA for the CDR3 is TGTGCAAGCTCGACTAGCGGGGCCTCCCTCTACGGGCAGTACTTC. It encodes CASSTSGASLYGQYF.

As regards this clonotype: A read error may account for a junction end that differs from germline. The rearrangement uses TRBV28 and TRBJ2-7; 11 positions agree with TRBD2. The CDR3 totals 18 residues. The germline CDR1 and CDR2 sequences are MDHEN and SYDVKM. The CDR3 DNA follows: TGTACCAGCAGTTTTATCACTAGCGGGAGCAGACTTAATTACGAGCAGTACTTC. This translates into CTSSFITSGSRLNYEQYF.

Worth noting for this clonotype: One end of the junction is discordant with germline, which a read error may explain. The chain couples TRBV5-6 to TRBJ2-3; no reliable D call. From germline, CDR1 is SGHDT and CDR2 YYEEEE. The CDR3 is 13 residues long. The CDR3 DNA follows: TGTGCCAGCGGCTTGGTGTCGACAGATACGCAGTATTTT. As protein: CASGLVSTDTQYF.

In regard to this clonotype: Since a much larger clone is just one base distant, this may be a read error. This rearrangement joins TRBV6-5 to TRBJ2-1; the match to TRBD2 covers 7 bases. Germline trimming cut 8 bases from V and 6 bases from J; bases unmatched to any gene: 19. CDR1 and CDR2 from the germline V gene are MNHEY and SVGAGI. The length of the CDR3 is 17 residues. The CDR3 DNA sequence: TGTGCCAGCTCAATCGGGCTAGCGGCTTCCCTGGGCAATGAGCAGTTCTTC. This translates into CASSIGLAASLGNEQFF.

This clonotype was found a few times. The CDR3 DNA is TGTGCCAGCAGTCCCATCTACGAGCAGTACTTC. Translation gives CASSPIYEQYF. The chain links TRBV2 to TRBJ2-7; no clear D. Germline V lookup: CDR1 SNHLY, CDR2 FYNNEI. The CDR3 extends over 11 amino acids. V shed 5 bases and J shed 3 bases, with 5 bases lying between them.

Details on this clonotype: One junction end disagrees with the germline gene, perhaps due to a read error. The chain employs TRBV6-5 and TRBJ1-2, with D hard to call. The CDR3 has 13 residues. Germline values: CDR1 MNHEY, CDR2 SVGAGI. This CDR3 is CTSSYSGNYGYTF. The CDR3 coding sequence is TGTACCAGCAGTTATTCCGGGAATTATGGCTACACCTTC.

The J gene is TRBJ2-2, the V gene TRBV28; tentative D call: TRBD2 (6 bases). The CDR3 runs to 15 residues. Germline CDR1 reads MDHEN; CDR2 reads SYDVKM. The V end lost 6 bases, the J end lost 2 bases, and 13 bases lay between the germline ends. CDR3 in amino acids: CASRDRGSNTGELFF. The CDR3 DNA reads as TGTGCCAGCAGAGACCGGGGGTCAAACACCGGGGAGCTGTTTTTT.

This clonotype was counted only a few times. The DNA for the CDR3 is TGTGCCAGCAGTTACTCCCTAGCGGGAGTCCCCGGGGAGCTGTTTTTT. Protein: CASSYSLAGVPGELFF. The chain links TRBV6-6 to TRBJ2-2; 10 nucleotides align to TRBD2. The V segment lost 0 bases and the J segment 6 bases; nucleotides outside the gene matches: 4. The germline gives CDR1 MNHNY, CDR2 SVGAGI (reference sequence). The CDR3 runs 16 residues.

This rearrangement joins TRBV19 to TRBJ1-2; tentatively, D is TRBD1 (5 bases). The V and J ends lost 6 bases and 6 bases respectively, with 17 bases between them. Germline V CDR1 and CDR2: LNHDA, SQIVND (reference sequence). The CDR3 contains 14 residues. The chain's CDR3 is CASSTGSRVHGYTF. The CDR3 coding sequence is TGTGCCAGTAGCACAGGTTCCCGGGTGCATGGCTACACCTTC.

The chain combines TRBV12-5 with TRBJ2-3; a possible D gene is TRBD2 (6 bases). Germline CDR1 is LGHNT and CDR2 is FRNRAP. Deletions cut 5 bases from V and 0 bases from J, with 12 bases between. This CDR3 is built from 15 residues. The CDR3: CASGPDGGSTDTQYF. The CDR3 region has the DNA TGTGCTAGTGGTCCCGATGGGGGGAGCACAGATACGCAGTATTTT.

This clonotype was seen only once. The junction shows a germline mismatch at one end, possibly a read error. The gene calls are TRBV28 and TRBJ1-2; weak D call: TRBD1 (6 bases). Germline V gene lookup returns CDR1 MDHEN and CDR2 SYDVKM. The CDR3 is 13 residues long. This chain's CDR3 is CASSFTYRVSYSF. The CDR3 DNA reads TGTGCCAGCAGTTTCACATACAGGGTTTCCTACTCCTTC.

The chain uses TRBV28 and TRBJ1-2; a possible D gene is TRBD1 (5 bases). Trimming removed 4 bases at V and 4 bases at J, with 28 bases between. Per the germline V gene, CDR1 is MDHEN and CDR2 is SYDVKM. The CDR3 has 19 amino acids. CDR3 residues: CASSSPHASSGRGIYGYTF. The CDR3 DNA follows: TGTGCCAGCAGTTCCCCACACGCATCATCGGGACGGGGGATCTATGGCTACACCTTC.

This clonotype was seen at least ten times. V gene TRBV12-3 or TRBV12-4 combines with J gene TRBJ2-1; tentative D call: TRBD1 (5 bases). The V end lost 5 bases, the J end lost 4 bases, and 12 bases lay between the germline ends. The length of the CDR3 is 14 residues. The CDR3 region has the DNA TGTGCCAGCAGTCCTAGGACACAATACAATGAGCAGTTCTTC. It codes for CASSPRTQYNEQFF.

This clonotype was detected only a few times. The chain employs TRBV12-3 or TRBV12-4 and TRBJ1-5; D not resolved. V was trimmed by 3 bases and J by 3 bases, leaving 6 bases between them. There are 13 residues in the CDR3. The CDR3 sequence is CASSLNFNQPQHF. CDR3 DNA: TGTGCCAGCAGTTTGAATTTCAATCAGCCCCAGCATTTT.

This clonotype was observed a few times. The chain has TRBV10-2 and TRBJ1-1; D is ambiguous. The V end lost 6 bases, the J end lost 1 base, and 9 bases lay between the germline ends. Germline CDR1 reads WSHSY; CDR2 reads SAAADI. This CDR3 comprises 13 residues. The chain's CDR3 is CASRSAGNTEAFF. CDR3 coding DNA: TGCGCCAGCAGATCTGCGGGGAACACTGAAGCTTTCTTT.

This clonotype was counted a few times. The CDR3, as DNA: TGTGCCAGCAGTTTGCAAGGCAACTATGGCTACACCTTC. It yields the protein CASSLQGNYGYTF. The chain combines TRBV28 with TRBJ1-2, with no clear D. V lost 3 bases and J lost 2, with 7 bases in between. Per the germline V gene, CDR1 is MDHEN and CDR2 is SYDVKM. The CDR3 is 13 residues long.

The chain uses TRBV28 and TRBJ1-2, with D perhaps TRBD1 (6 bases). Per germline, CDR1 MDHEN and CDR2 SYDVKM. CDR3 length: 15 amino acids. V lost 10 bases and J lost 11, with 29 bases in between. This CDR3 reads CANTYSSVGGGGYTF. The DNA for the CDR3 is TGTGCCAACACCTATTCTTCTGTAGGGGGAGGCGGTTACACCTTC.

This clonotype was recorded a few times. The rearrangement joins TRBV5-5 to TRBJ2-6; 7 bases fit TRBD1. The J segment lost 0 bases and the V segment lost 5 bases, leaving 14 bases of the junction unmatched. Germline loops: CDR1 SGHKS, CDR2 YYEKEE (reference sequence). This CDR3 has 19 amino acids. The CDR3 protein is CASRTIKRQGNSGANVLTF. Written as DNA, the CDR3 is TGTGCCAGCAGGACGATTAAACGACAGGGAAACTCTGGGGCCAACGTCCTGACTTTC.

The CDR3 DNA follows: TGTGCCAGCAGCCGTGGTATCGTTAGAAGCGCCCCTAGCACAGATATTCAGTATTTT. Translating gives CASSRGIVRSAPSTDIQYF. The chain employs TRBV11-2 and TRBJ2-3, with D perhaps TRBD2 (5 bases). V was cut by 5 bases and J by 12 bases, with 36 bases left in between. CDR3 size: 19 residues. The germline V gene encodes CDR1 SGHAT and CDR2 FQNNGV.

This rearrangement joins TRBV5-8 to TRBJ2-3; D assignment may be TRBD1 or TRBD2 (5 bases each). V was trimmed by 4 bases and J by 2 bases, leaving 11 bases between them. Germline CDR1 SGHTS, CDR2 YDEGEE. This CDR3 region has 14 residues. This CDR3 is CASSRDGDTDTQYF. DNA for the CDR3: TGTGCCAGCAGCCGGGACGGAGACACAGATACGCAGTATTTT.

The CDR3 DNA is TGTGCCAGCAGCCCGGGACAGGCCAAGCAGCCCCAGCATTTT. Translation: CASSPGQAKQPQHF. This rearrangement joins TRBV5-6 to TRBJ1-5, with 8 bases fitting TRBD1. With V trimmed by 4 bases and J by 7 bases, 7 bases remained unmatched. Germline V CDR1 and CDR2: SGHDT, YYEEEE. The CDR3 consists of 14 residues.

On this clonotype: An end of the junction does not agree with germline; a read error may underlie this. V is TRBV29-1 and J is TRBJ2-7, with 8 positions matching TRBD2. Germline V gene lookup returns CDR1 SQVTM and CDR2 ANQGSEA. This CDR3 has 12 amino acids. The CDR3 sequence: CSVVLAVYKQYF. The DNA of the CDR3 is TGCAGCGTTGTACTAGCGGTCTACAAGCAGTACTTC.

This clonotype was observed many times. V and J are TRBV12-3 or TRBV12-4 and TRBJ2-1, with 7 bases that match TRBD2. The V and J ends lost 5 bases and 2 bases, in that order; junction bases with no gene match: 6. There are 15 residues in the CDR3. CDR3 sequence: CASSPPRGAYNEQFF. The CDR3 bases are TGTGCCAGCAGTCCCCCCCGGGGGGCCTACAATGAGCAGTTCTTC.

Turning to this clonotype: The CDR3 does not close with the conserved phenylalanine or tryptophan, likely indicating a read error. The chain carries TRBV11-1 and TRBJ2-6; possibly TRBD1 for D (7 bases). This CDR3 is 18 amino acids long. Trimming removed 2 bases from V and 5 bases from J, with 19 bases in between. CDR1 is SGHAT and CDR2 is FQDESV in the germline V gene (reference sequence). The CDR3 is CASSLPRQGGSWANVLTL. In DNA form, the CDR3 reads TGTGCCAGCAGCTTACCCCGACAGGGAGGATCTTGGGCCAACGTCCTGACTTTA.

This clonotype was found a few times. This may arise from a read error, as a much more abundant clone is one base away. The conserved closing phenylalanine or tryptophan is absent in this CDR3, likely reflecting a read error. V is TRBV12-3 or TRBV12-4 and J is TRBJ1-5; TRBD1 agrees at 8 bases. The CDR3 loop spans 15 amino acids. V lost 3 bases, J lost 5 bases, and 6 bases stayed unmatched. This CDR3 is CASSFSDRVDQPQHL. Here the CDR3 DNA reads TGTGCCAGCAGTTTCTCGGACAGGGTAGATCAGCCCCAGCATTTA.

This clonotype occurred a few times. The chain uses TRBV6-6 and TRBJ1-1, with 7 bases aligning to TRBD1. V was pared by 7 bases and J by 1 base, with 6 bases of the junction left unmatched. The V gene's germline CDR1 is MNHNY and CDR2 SVGAGI (reference sequence). The CDR3 runs to 14 residues. CDR3 residues: CASTLTGRNTEAFF. DNA of the CDR3: TGTGCCAGCACCCTGACAGGGCGGAACACTGAAGCTTTCTTT.